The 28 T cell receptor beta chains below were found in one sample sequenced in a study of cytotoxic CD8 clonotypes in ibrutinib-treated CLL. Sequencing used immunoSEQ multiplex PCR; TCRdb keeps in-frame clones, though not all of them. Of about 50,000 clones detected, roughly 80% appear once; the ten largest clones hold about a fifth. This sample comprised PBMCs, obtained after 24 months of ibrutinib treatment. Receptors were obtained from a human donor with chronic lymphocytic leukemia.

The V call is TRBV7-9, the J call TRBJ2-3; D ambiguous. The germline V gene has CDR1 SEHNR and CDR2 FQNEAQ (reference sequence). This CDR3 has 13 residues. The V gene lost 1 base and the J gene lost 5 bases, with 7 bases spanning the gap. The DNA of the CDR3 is TGTGCCAGCAGCTTAGGAAAGGGAGATACGCAGTATTTT. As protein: CASSLGKGDTQYF.

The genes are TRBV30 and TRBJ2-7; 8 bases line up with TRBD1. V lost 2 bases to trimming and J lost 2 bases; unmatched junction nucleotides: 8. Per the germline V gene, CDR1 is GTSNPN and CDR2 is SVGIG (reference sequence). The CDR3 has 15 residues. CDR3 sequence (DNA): TGTGCCTGGAGTTTGGGGACAGGCGATACCTACGAGCAGTACTTC. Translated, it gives CAWSLGTGDTYEQYF.

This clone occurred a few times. The CDR3 spells CASSPFGEGGYTF. The CDR3 nucleotides read TGCGCCAGCAGCCCTTTCGGGGAAGGTGGCTACACCTTC. The rearrangement joins TRBV5-1 to TRBJ1-2; D is undetermined. The CDR3 runs 13 residues. Per the germline V gene, CDR1 is SGHRS and CDR2 is YFSETQ. Trimming pared 4 bases from V and 7 bases from J, leaving 14 bases between.

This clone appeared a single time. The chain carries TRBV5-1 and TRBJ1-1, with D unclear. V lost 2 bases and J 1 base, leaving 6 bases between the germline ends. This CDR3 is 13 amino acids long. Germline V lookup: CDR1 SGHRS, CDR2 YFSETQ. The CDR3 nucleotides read TGCGCCAGCAGCTTAAAGGGGAACACTGAAGCTTTCTTT. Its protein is CASSLKGNTEAFF.

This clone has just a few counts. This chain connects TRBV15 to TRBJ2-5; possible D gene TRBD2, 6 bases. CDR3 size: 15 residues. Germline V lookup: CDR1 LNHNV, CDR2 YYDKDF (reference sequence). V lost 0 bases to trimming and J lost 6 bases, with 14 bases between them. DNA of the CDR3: TGTGCCACCAGCAGAGATGGCGGGACGCGGAAGACCCAGTACTTC. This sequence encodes CATSRDGGTRKTQYF.

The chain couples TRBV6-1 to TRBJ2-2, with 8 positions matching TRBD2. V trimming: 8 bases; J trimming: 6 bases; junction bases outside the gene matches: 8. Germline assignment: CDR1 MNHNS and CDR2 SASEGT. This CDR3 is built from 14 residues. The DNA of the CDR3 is TGTGCCAGCCGGCGGGAGGCCGGGGCCGGGGAGCTGTTTTTT. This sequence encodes CASRREAGAGELFF.

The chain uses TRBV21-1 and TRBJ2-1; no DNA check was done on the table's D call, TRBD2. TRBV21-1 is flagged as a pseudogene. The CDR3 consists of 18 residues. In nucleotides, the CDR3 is TGTGCCAGCAGCAAAGCGGCTAGCGGGAGGCCAACAAACAATGAGCAGTTCTTC. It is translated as CASSKAASGRPTNNEQFF.

CDR3 in amino acids: CASSQGGSTDTQYF. CDR3 coding DNA: TGTGCCAGTAGTCAGGGGGGTAGCACAGATACGCAGTATTTT. The chain carries TRBV19 and TRBJ2-3, with a possible D match to TRBD1 (7 bases). The CDR3 covers 14 residues. V lost 5 bases to trimming and J lost 0 bases, with 9 bases between them. The germline V gene encodes CDR1 LNHDA and CDR2 SQIVND (reference sequence).

In nucleotides, the CDR3 is TGTGCCAGCAGCTACGCCGGGACTAGCTCCTACAATGAGCAGTTCTTC. Translated, it gives CASSYAGTSSYNEQFF. The rearrangement joins TRBV7-6 to TRBJ2-1; TRBD2 aligns across 8 bases. V lost 4 bases and J lost 0; bases outside the gene matches: 5. The CDR3 covers 16 residues. Germline V gene lookup returns CDR1 SGHVS and CDR2 FNYEAQ. The full variable domain, its missing parts supplied by reference TRBV7-6 and TRBJ2-1, is GAGVSQSPRYKVTKRGQDVALRCDPISGHVSLYWYRQALGQGPEFLTYFNYEAQQDKSGLPNDRFSAERPEGSISTLTIQRTEQRDSAMYRCASSYAGTSSYNEQFFGPGTRLTVL.

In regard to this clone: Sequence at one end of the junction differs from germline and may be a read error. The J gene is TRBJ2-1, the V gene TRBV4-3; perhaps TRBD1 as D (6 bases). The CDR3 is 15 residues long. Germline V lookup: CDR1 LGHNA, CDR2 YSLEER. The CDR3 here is CASGQDSGSYNEQFF. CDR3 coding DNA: TGCGCCAGCGGCCAGGACAGTGGTTCTTACAATGAGCAGTTCTTC.

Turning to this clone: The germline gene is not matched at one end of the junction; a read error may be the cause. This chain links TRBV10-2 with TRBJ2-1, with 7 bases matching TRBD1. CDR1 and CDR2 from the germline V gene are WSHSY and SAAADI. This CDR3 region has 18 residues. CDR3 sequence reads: CASSESYLDRVQVNAQFF. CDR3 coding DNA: TGCGCCAGCAGTGAGTCATATCTAGACAGGGTACAGGTCAATGCGCAGTTCTTC.

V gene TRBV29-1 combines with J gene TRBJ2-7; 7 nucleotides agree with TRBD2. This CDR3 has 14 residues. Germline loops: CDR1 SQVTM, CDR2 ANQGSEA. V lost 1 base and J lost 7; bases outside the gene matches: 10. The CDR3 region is CSVEGTSPGGEQYF. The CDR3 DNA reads TGCAGCGTTGAAGGGACATCCCCCGGGGGGGAGCAGTACTTC.

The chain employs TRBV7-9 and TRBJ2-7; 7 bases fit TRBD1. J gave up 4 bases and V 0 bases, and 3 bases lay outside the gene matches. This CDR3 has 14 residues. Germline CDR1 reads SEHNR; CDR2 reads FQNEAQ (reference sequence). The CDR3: CASSLATGEYEQYF. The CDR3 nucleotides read TGTGCCAGCAGCTTAGCCACAGGGGAGTACGAGCAGTACTTC.

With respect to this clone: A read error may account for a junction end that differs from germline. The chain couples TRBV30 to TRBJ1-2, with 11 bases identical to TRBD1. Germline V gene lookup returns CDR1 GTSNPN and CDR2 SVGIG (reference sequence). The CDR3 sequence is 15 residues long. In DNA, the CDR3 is TGTGCCTACGTACGGACAGGGGGCGTGAGAGATGGCTACACGTTC. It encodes CAYVRTGGVRDGYTF.

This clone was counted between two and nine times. As DNA, the CDR3 is TGCGCCAGCAGCTTGGAAATGCCGGGACAGGGGACCGGGGAGCTGTTTTTT. Protein: CASSLEMPGQGTGELFF. The chain carries TRBV5-1 and TRBJ2-2; 10 bases map to TRBD1. Germline CDR1 SGHRS, CDR2 YFSETQ. The CDR3 has 17 residues. V was clipped by 0 bases and J by 5 bases; unmatched bases: 7.

DNA of the CDR3: TGTGCCTGGAGCGCGACTAGCGGTTATACGCAGTATTTT. Translated, it gives CAWSATSGYTQYF. The chain employs TRBV30 and TRBJ2-3, with TRBD2 matching 9 bases. Per germline, CDR1 GTSNPN and CDR2 SVGIG (reference sequence). The CDR3 spans 13 residues. The ends lost 3 bases at V and 7 bases at J; junction bases unmatched: 5.

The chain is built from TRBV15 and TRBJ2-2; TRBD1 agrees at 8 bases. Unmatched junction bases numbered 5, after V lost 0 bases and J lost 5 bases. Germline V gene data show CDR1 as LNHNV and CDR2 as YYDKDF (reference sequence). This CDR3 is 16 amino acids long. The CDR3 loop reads CATSRDRGPGTGELFF. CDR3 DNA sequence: TGTGCCACCAGCAGAGACAGGGGGCCGGGAACCGGGGAGCTGTTTTTT.

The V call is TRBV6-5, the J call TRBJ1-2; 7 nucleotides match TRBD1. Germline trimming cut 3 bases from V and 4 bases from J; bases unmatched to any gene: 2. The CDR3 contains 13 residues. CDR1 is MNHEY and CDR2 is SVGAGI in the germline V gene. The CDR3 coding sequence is TGTGCCAGCAGTTATCGACAGGGCTATGGCTACACCTTC. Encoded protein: CASSYRQGYGYTF.

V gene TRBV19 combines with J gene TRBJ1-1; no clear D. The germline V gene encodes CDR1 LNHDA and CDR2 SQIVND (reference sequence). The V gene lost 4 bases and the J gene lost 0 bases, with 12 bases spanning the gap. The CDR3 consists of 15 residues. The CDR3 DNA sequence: TGTGCCAGTAGTAGGGGAATGGTAGTGAACACTGAAGCTTTCTTT. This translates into CASSRGMVVNTEAFF.

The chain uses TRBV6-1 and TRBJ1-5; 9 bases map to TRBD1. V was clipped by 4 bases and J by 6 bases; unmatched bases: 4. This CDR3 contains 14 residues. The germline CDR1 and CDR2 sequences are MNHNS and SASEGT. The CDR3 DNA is TGTGCCAGCAGTGTGGGACAGGGTAGTCAGCCCCAGCATTTT. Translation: CASSVGQGSQPQHF.

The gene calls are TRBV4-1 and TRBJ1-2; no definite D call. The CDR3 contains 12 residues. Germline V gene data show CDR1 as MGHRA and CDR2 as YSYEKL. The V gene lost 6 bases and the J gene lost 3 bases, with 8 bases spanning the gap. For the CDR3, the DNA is TGCGCCAGCAGGGGCACCTACTATGGCTACACCTTC. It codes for CASRGTYYGYTF.

The CDR3 protein is CASQSPDRVDYEQYF. CDR3 DNA: TGTGCCAGCCAATCACCCGACAGAGTTGACTACGAGCAGTACTTC. This rearrangement joins TRBV5-4 to TRBJ2-7; possible D gene TRBD1, 5 bases. Trimming stripped 7 bases from V and 3 bases from J, with 20 bases between. The CDR3 has 15 residues. Germline V CDR1 and CDR2: SGHNT, YYREEE (reference sequence). Filled out from reference TRBV5-4 and TRBJ2-7, the complete variable domain reads ETGVTQSPTHLIKTRGQQVTLRCSSQSGHNTVSWYQQALGQGPQFIFQYYREEENGRGNFPPRFSGLQFPNYSSELNVNALELDDSALYLCASQSPDRVDYEQYFGPGTRLTVT.

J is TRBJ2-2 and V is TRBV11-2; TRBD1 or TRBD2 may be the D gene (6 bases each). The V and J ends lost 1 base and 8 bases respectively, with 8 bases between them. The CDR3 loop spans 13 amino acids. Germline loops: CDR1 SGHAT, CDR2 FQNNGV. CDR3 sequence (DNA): TGTGCCAGCAGCTTAGGCGGGACAGGGGAGCTGTTTTTT. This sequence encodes CASSLGGTGELFF.

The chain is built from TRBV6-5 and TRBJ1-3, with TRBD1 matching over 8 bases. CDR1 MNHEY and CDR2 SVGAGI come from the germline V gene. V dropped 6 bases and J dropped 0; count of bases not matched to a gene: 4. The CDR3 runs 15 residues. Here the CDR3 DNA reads TGTGCCAGCAGGAGGACAGGGACCTCTGGAAACACCATATATTTT. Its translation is CASRRTGTSGNTIYF.

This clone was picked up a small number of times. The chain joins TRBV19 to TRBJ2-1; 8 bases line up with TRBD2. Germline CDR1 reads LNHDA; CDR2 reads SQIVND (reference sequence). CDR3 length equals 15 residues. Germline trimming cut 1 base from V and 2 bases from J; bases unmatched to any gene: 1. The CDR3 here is CASSIASGPYNEQFF. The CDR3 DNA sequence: TGTGCCAGTAGTATAGCTAGCGGGCCCTACAATGAGCAGTTCTTC.

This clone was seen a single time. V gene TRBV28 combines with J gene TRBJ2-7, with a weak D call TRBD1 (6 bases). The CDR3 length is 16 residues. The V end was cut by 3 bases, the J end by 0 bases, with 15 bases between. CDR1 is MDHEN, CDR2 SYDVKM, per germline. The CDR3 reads CASSFGIDRPSYEQYF. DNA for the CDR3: TGTGCCAGCAGTTTTGGGATCGACAGGCCCTCCTACGAGCAGTACTTC.

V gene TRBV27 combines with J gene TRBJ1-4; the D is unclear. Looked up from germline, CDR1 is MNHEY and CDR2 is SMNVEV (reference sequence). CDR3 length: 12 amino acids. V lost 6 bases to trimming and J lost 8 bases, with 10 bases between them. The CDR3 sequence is CASSPGGEKLFF. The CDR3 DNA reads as TGTGCCAGCAGCCCGGGTGGGGAAAAACTGTTTTTT. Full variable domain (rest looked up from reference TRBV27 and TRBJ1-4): EAQVTQNPRYLITVTGKKLTVTCSQNMNHEYMSWYRQDPGLGLRQIYYSMNVEVTDKGDVPEGYKVSRKEKRNFPLILESPSPNQTSLYFCASSPGGEKLFFGSGTQLSVL.

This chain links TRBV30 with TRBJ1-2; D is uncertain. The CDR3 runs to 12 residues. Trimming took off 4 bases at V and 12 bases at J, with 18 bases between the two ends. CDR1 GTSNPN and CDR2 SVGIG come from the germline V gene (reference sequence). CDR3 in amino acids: CAWKRTSMGHTF. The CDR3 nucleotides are TGTGCCTGGAAAAGGACGTCTATGGGTCACACCTTC.